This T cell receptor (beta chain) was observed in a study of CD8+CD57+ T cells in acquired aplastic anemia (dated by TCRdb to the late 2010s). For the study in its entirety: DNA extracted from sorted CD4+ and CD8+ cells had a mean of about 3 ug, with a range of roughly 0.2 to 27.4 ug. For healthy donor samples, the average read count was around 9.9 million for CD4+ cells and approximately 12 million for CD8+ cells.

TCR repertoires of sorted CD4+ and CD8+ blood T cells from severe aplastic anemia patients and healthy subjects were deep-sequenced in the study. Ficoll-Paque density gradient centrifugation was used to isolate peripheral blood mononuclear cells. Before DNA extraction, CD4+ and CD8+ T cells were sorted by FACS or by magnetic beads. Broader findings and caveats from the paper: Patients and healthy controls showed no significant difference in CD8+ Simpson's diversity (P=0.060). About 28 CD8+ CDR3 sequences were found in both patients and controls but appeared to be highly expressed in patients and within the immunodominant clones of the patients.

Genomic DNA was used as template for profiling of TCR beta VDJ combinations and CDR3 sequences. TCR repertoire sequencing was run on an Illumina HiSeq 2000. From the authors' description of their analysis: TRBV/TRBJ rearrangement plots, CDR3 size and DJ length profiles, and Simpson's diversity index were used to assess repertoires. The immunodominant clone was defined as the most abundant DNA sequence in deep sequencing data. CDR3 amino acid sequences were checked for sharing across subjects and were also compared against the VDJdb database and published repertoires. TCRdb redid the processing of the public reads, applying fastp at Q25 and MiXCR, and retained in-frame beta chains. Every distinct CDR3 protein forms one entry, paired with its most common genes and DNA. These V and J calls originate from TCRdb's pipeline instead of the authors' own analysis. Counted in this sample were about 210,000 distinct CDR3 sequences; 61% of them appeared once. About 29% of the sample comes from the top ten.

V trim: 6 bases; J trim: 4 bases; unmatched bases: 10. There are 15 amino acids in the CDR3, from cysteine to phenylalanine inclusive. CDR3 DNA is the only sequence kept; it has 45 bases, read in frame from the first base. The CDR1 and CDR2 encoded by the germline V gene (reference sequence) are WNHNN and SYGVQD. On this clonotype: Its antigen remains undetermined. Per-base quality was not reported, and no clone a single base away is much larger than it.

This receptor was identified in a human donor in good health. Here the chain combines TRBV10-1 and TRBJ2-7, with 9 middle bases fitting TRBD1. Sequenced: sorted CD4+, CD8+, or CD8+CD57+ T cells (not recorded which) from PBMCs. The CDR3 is CASSLWDRDPYEQYF. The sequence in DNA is TGCGCCAGCAGCTTATGGGACAGGGATCCGTACGAGCAGTACTTC.